These 8 T cell receptor beta chains were all obtained from the same sample, sequenced in a study of blood T cell repertoires in COVID-19. Here immunoSEQ multiplex PCR was the method, and the copy in TCRdb shows in-frame clones only, minus some. This sample yields roughly 200,000 clones, of which 81% are seen a single time; around 8% belongs to the top ten. Specimen: peripheral blood. These receptors were taken from a woman of 80 years or more with acute or convalescent COVID-19.

The rearrangement joins TRBV25-1 to TRBJ2-5; 7 positions match TRBD1. V lost 8 bases and J lost 4; bases outside the gene matches: 10. This CDR3 contains 14 residues. CDR1 MGHDK and CDR2 SYGVNS come from the germline V gene. CDR3 region: CASGHRGQGETQYF. CDR3 bases: TGTGCCAGCGGGCACAGGGGACAAGGAGAGACCCAGTACTTC.

The V call is TRBV3-1 (or the pseudogene TRBV3-2), the J call TRBJ2-1; 8 bases agree with TRBD2. J lost 2 bases, V lost 4 bases, and 10 bases had no gene match. The CDR3 is 17 amino acids. Per the germline V gene, CDR1 is LGHDT and CDR2 is YNNKEL (reference sequence). The CDR3 nucleotides are TGTGCCAGCAGCCGACTCGCGGGAGGCCCCGCCTACAATGAGCAGTTCTTC. Amino acid sequence: CASSRLAGGPAYNEQFF.

This rearrangement joins TRBV27 to TRBJ1-1; unclear D gene. Trimming pared 5 bases from V and 11 bases from J, leaving 15 bases between. The V gene's germline CDR1 is MNHEY and CDR2 SMNVEV (reference sequence). The CDR3 spans 12 residues. CDR3 amino acids: CASSPIEGVAFF. In DNA, the CDR3 is TGTGCCAGCAGTCCCATTGAGGGAGTGGCTTTCTTT.

This clone was found many times. The chain is built from TRBV23-1 and TRBJ2-7; 9 bases line up with TRBD1. TRBV23-1 belongs to the ORF category, with a function that is uncertain. With 6 bases clipped from V and 5 bases from J, the junction kept 8 bases outside the gene matches. The CDR3 totals 14 residues. The CDR3 region is CASSPGQGHHEQYF. The CDR3 coding sequence is TGCGCCAGCAGCCCAGGACAGGGGCATCACGAGCAGTACTTC.

This chain uses TRBV6-6 with TRBJ2-2, with 10 bases lining up with TRBD1. The CDR3 totals 17 residues. J was trimmed by 5 bases and V by 5 bases; bases with no gene match: 11. Germline CDR1 is MNHNY and CDR2 is SVGAGI (reference sequence). DNA for the CDR3: TGTGCCAGCAGTCCCCGTGGGACAGGGGCAAGAACCGGGGAGCTGTTTTTT. Its protein product is CASSPRGTGARTGELFF.

The chain combines TRBV10-3 with TRBJ1-5; possible D gene TRBD1, 5 bases. V was clipped by 3 bases and J by 7 bases, with 10 bases between them. The germline CDR1 and CDR2 sequences are ENHRY and SYGVKD. The CDR3 sequence is 13 residues long. The CDR3 DNA sequence: TGTGCCATCAGTGAAACCTGGGGCCAGCCCCAGCATTTT. This codes for CAISETWGQPQHF.

This clone was found a few times. The rearrangement links TRBV7-2 to TRBJ2-5, with TRBD2 as a possible D gene (6 bases). Germline values: CDR1 SGHTA, CDR2 FQGNSA. The length of the CDR3 is 16 residues. V gave up 5 bases and J gave up 5 bases, with 21 bases separating them. The CDR3 region has the DNA TGTGCCAGCAGCCCAATGGGGACCGGGAGCTGGGAGACCCAGTACTTC. Protein: CASSPMGTGSWETQYF.

The DNA of the CDR3 is TGTGCCAGCAGTTTTACGACTGGCGGCTACACCTTC. As protein: CASSFTTGGYTF. V is TRBV12-3 or TRBV12-4 and J is TRBJ1-2; D is unclear. V lost 3 bases to trimming and J lost 8 bases, with 10 bases between them. The CDR3 consists of 12 residues.